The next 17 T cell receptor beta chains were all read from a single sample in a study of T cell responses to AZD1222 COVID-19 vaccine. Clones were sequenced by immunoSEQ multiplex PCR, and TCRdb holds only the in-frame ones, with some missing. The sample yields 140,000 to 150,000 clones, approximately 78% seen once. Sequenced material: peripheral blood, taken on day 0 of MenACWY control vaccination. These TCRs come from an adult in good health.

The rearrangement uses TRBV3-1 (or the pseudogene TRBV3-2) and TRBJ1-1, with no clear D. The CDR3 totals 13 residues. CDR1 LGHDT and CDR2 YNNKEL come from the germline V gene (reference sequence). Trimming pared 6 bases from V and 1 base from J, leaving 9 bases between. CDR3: CASSDVGNTEAFF. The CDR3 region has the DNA TGTGCCAGCAGTGATGTCGGGAACACTGAAGCTTTCTTT.

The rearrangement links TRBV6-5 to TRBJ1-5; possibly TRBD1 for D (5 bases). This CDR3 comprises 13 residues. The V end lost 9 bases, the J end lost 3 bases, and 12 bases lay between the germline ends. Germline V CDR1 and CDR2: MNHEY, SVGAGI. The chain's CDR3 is CASTEGNNQPQHF. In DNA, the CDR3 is TGTGCCAGTACCGAGGGGAACAATCAGCCCCAGCATTTT.

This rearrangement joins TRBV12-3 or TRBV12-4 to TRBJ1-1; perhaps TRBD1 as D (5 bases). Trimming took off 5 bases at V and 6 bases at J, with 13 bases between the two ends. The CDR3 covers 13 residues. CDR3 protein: CASSLEFRAEAFF. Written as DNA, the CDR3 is TGTGCCAGCAGTCTGGAGTTCAGGGCTGAAGCTTTCTTT.

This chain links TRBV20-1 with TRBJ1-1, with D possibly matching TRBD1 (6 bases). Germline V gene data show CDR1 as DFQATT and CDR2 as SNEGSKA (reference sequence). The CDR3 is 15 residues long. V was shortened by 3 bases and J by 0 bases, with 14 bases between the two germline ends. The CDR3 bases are TGCAGTGCTAGTGGGGGGCAACTAATGAACACTGAAGCTTTCTTT. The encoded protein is CSASGGQLMNTEAFF.

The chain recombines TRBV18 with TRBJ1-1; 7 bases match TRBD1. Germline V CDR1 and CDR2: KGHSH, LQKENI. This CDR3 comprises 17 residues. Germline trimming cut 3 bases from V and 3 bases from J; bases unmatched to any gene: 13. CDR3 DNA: TGTGCCAGCTCACCGTACCGACAGGGAGTACGGTACACTGAAGCTTTCTTT. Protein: CASSPYRQGVRYTEAFF.

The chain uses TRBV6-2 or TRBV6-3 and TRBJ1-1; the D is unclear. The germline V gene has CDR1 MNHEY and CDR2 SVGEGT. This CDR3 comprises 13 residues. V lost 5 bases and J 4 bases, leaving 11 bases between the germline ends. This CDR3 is CASSLTRGTEAFF. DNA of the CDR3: TGTGCCAGCAGTCTCACACGGGGCACTGAAGCTTTCTTT.

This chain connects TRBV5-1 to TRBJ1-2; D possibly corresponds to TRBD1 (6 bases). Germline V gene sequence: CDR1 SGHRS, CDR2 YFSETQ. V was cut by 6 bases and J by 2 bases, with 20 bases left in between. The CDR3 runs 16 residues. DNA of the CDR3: TGCGCCAGCAAAACGGTCTCGGGGGCGAGGAACTATGGCTACACCTTC. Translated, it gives CASKTVSGARNYGYTF.

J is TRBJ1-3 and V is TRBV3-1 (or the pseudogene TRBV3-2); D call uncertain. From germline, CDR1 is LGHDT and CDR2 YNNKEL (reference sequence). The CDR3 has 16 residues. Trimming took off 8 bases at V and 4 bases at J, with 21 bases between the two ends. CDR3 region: CASARTDGGRGNTIYF. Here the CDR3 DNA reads TGTGCCAGCGCGCGAACAGACGGTGGGCGAGGAAACACCATATATTTT.

CDR3 region: CASSESAGRNQPQHF. CDR3 DNA: TGCGCCAGCAGTGAGTCAGCAGGGCGCAATCAGCCCCAGCATTTT. The V gene is TRBV10-2, the J gene TRBJ1-5; a possible D gene is TRBD1 (5 bases). Trimming removed 0 bases from V and 2 bases from J, with 8 bases in between. The CDR3 is 15 amino acids. Germline CDR1 and CDR2: WSHSY and SAAADI.

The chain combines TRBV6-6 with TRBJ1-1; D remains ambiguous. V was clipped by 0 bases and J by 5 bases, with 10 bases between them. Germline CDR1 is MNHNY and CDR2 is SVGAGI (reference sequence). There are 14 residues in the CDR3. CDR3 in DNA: TGTGCCAGCAGTTACTCTGATCTCGGGACTGAAGCTTTCTTT. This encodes CASSYSDLGTEAFF.

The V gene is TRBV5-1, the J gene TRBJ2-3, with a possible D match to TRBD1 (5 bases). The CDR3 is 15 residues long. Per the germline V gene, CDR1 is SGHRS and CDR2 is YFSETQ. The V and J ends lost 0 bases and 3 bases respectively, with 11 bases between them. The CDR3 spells CASSLGPTATDTQYF. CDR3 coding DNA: TGCGCCAGCAGCTTGGGTCCGACAGCAACAGATACGCAGTATTTT.

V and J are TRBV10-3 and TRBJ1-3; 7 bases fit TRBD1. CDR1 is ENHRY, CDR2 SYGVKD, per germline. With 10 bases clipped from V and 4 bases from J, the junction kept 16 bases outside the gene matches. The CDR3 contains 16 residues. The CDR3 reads CATLRDRETDGNTIYF. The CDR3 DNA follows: TGTGCCACACTACGAGACAGGGAAACGGACGGAAACACCATATATTTT.

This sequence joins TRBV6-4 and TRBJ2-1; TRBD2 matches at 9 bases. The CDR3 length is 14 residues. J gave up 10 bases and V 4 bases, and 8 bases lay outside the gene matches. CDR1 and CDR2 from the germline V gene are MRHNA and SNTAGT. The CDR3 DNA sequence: TGTGCCAGCAGTGTGGGCGGGGGGGCCCTCGAGCAGTTCTTC. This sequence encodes CASSVGGGALEQFF.

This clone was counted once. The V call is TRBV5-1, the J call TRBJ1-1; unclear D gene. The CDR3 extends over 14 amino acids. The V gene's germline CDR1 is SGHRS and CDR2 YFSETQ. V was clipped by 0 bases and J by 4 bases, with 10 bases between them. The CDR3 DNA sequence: TGCGCCAGCAGCTTGGAGTTGGGCCTCACTGAAGCTTTCTTT. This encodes CASSLELGLTEAFF.

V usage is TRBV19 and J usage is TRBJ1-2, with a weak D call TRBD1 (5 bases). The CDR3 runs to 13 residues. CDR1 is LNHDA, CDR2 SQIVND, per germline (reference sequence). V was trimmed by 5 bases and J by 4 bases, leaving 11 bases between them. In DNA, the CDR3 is TGTGCCAGTAGTCCCGGGACGGCCTATGGCTACACCTTC. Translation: CASSPGTAYGYTF.

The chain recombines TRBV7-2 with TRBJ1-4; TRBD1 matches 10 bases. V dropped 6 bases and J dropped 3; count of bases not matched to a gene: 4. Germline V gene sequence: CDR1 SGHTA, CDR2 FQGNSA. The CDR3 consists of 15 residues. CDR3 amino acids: CASSDRGQSNEKLFF. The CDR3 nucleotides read TGTGCCAGCAGTGACAGGGGGCAGTCTAATGAAAAACTGTTTTTT.

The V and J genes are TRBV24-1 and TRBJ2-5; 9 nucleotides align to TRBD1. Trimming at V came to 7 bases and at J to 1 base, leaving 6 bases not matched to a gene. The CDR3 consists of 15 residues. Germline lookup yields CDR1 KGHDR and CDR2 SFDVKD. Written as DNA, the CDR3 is TGTGCCACCAGCGGGGGGACAGGGATCCAAGAGACCCAGTACTTC. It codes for CATSGGTGIQETQYF.